The 22 T cell receptor beta chains presented below share a single source sample, sequenced in a study of CD8+CD57+ T cells in acquired aplastic anemia. Those patients picked for sequencing had displayed CD8+CD57+ cell expansion on flow cytometry. Genomic DNA acted as the template from which TCR beta VDJ combination and CDR3 sequence profiling were carried out. TCRdb reprocessed the reads via MiXCR and lists one record per CDR3 protein. The sample lists some 200,000 distinct CDR3 sequences, over 40% occurring once. Sequenced: sorted CD4+, CD8+, or CD8+CD57+ T cells (not recorded which) from PBMCs. These receptors all come from a human donor with aplastic anemia.

At least ten counts were recorded for this clonotype. The rearrangement joins TRBV2 to TRBJ2-2, with D unclear. Trimming removed 7 bases from V and 8 bases from J, with 8 bases in between. The CDR3 covers 11 residues. Germline CDR1 SNHLY, CDR2 FYNNEI. CDR3 in DNA: TGTGCCAGCACCCTGCGGGGGGAGCTGTTTTTT. This translates into CASTLRGELFF. The variable domain in full, completed from reference TRBV2 and TRBJ2-2, reads EPEVTQTPSHQVTQMGQEVILRCVPISNHLYFYWYRQILGQKVEFLVSFYNNEISEKSEIFDDQFSVERPDGSNFTLKIRSTKLEDSAMYFCASTLRGELFFGEGSRLTVL.

This chain links TRBV7-2 with TRBJ2-5; D uncertain. Germline CDR1 reads SGHTA; CDR2 reads FQGNSA. Trimming shortened V by 1 base and J by 5 bases, and 17 bases separated the two germline ends. The CDR3 covers 16 residues. This CDR3 reads CASSLGNRAKGETQYF. For the CDR3, the DNA is TGTGCCAGCAGCTTAGGGAACCGGGCCAAAGGGGAGACCCAGTACTTC.

The rearrangement joins TRBV7-6 to TRBJ1-4; 9 nucleotides match TRBD1. Per germline, CDR1 SGHVS and CDR2 FNYEAQ. V gave up 5 bases and J gave up 3 bases; unmatched junction bases: 16. The CDR3 extends over 19 amino acids. CDR3 residues: CASSLFRDRVGYSNEKLFF. The CDR3 DNA follows: TGTGCCAGCAGCCTATTCCGGGACAGGGTGGGGTATTCTAATGAAAAACTGTTTTTT.

This clonotype was seen many times. This rearrangement joins TRBV5-4 to TRBJ2-3, with 7 bases that match TRBD1. Germline CDR1 is SGHNT and CDR2 is YYREEE (reference sequence). V lost 3 bases to trimming and J lost 4 bases; unmatched junction nucleotides: 8. This CDR3 contains 15 residues. DNA of the CDR3: TGTGCCAGCAGCTCGAGGACAGGAGAGTCAGATACGCAGTATTTT. Its protein is CASSSRTGESDTQYF.

This clonotype occurred many times. This chain uses TRBV7-8 with TRBJ1-1; 8 bases are a match to TRBD1. Per germline, CDR1 SGHVS and CDR2 FQNEAQ. V lost 4 bases and J lost 1; bases outside the gene matches: 5. CDR3 length: 15 residues. The CDR3 sequence: CASSSRQGKNTEAFF. The CDR3 nucleotides read TGTGCCAGCAGCTCGCGACAGGGGAAGAACACTGAAGCTTTCTTT.

On this clonotype itself: A much larger clone differs by one base, so this may be a read error. The V call is TRBV7-2, the J call TRBJ2-5; 7 bases agree with TRBD1. V gave up 4 bases and J gave up 4 bases; unmatched junction bases: 9. CDR3 length equals 15 residues. Germline V CDR1 and CDR2: SGHTA, FQGNSA. The CDR3 sequence: CASSWGTRGRETQYF. The CDR3 DNA is TGTGCCAGCAGCTGGGGGACAAGGGGGCGAGAGACCCAGTACTTC.

A note on this clonotype: A much more abundant neighbour one base away suggests this may be a read error. The CDR3 does not close with the conserved phenylalanine or tryptophan, likely indicating a read error. CDR3 in amino acids: CASSLAVGLSYEQYS. As DNA, the CDR3 is TGCGCCAGCAGCTTGGCTGTGGGCCTCTCCTACGAGCAGTACTCC. The chain links TRBV5-1 to TRBJ2-7; D unclear. V gave up 0 bases and J gave up 0 bases, with 10 bases separating them. The CDR3 covers 15 residues. Germline loops: CDR1 SGHRS, CDR2 YFSETQ.

This clonotype occurred many times. The J gene is TRBJ1-6, the V gene TRBV6-5; TRBD1 matches at 12 bases. The V gene's germline CDR1 is MNHEY and CDR2 SVGAGI. CDR3 length equals 17 residues. Trimming at V came to 1 base and at J to 7 bases, leaving 5 bases not matched to a gene. The CDR3 DNA is TGTGCCAGCAGTTACTTCGAGGGACAGGGGGCAAATTCACCCCTCCACTTT. Protein sequence: CASSYFEGQGANSPLHF.

This clonotype was seen many times. The genes are TRBV12-3 or TRBV12-4 and TRBJ2-7; 7 bases are a match to TRBD1. The CDR3 length is 15 residues. V trimming: 3 bases; J trimming: 4 bases; junction bases outside the gene matches: 9. The DNA of the CDR3 is TGTGCCAGCAGTTTTTTTACAGGGGATTCTTACGAGCAGTACTTC. Protein sequence: CASSFFTGDSYEQYF.

This clonotype was observed many times. The chain carries TRBV9 and TRBJ2-1; 13 bases agree with TRBD2. The CDR3 sequence is 15 residues long. V shed 4 bases and J 7 bases; nucleotides not matched to a gene: 5. Germline loops: CDR1 SGDLS, CDR2 YYNGEE. The CDR3 DNA sequence: TGTGCCAGCAGCCCGAGGACTAGCGGGGGAAATGAGCAGTTCTTC. Translating it yields CASSPRTSGGNEQFF.

The chain links TRBV6-1 to TRBJ1-3; D perhaps matches TRBD1 (5 bases). This CDR3 is 18 amino acids long. Germline loops: CDR1 MNHNS, CDR2 SASEGT. Trimming stripped 5 bases from V and 4 bases from J, with 24 bases between. The CDR3 protein is CASSWGSHPALGGNTIYF. CDR3 coding DNA: TGTGCCAGCAGTTGGGGGTCCCACCCTGCTTTAGGGGGAAACACCATATATTTT.

The chain combines TRBV29-1 with TRBJ2-1; 10 bases are shared with TRBD1. V lost 5 bases and J lost 6; bases outside the gene matches: 7. This CDR3 spans 14 amino acids. Germline CDR1 reads SQVTM; CDR2 reads ANQGSEA. CDR3 loop: CSVPDRGRVNEQFF. The CDR3, as DNA: TGCAGCGTTCCTGACAGGGGGCGAGTCAATGAGCAGTTCTTC.

About this clonotype itself: A much larger clone is a single base away; this may be a read error. V gene TRBV7-2 combines with J gene TRBJ2-5, with D possibly matching TRBD1 (7 bases). With 5 bases removed from V and 5 bases from J, the gap between germline ends came to 12 bases. The CDR3 loop spans 13 amino acids. Germline V gives CDR1 SGHTA, CDR2 FQGNSA. In DNA, the CDR3 is TGTGCCAGCAGCCCAGGGGGGATGGAGACCCAGTACTTC. It is translated as CASSPGGMETQYF. The variable domain in full, completed from reference TRBV7-2 and TRBJ2-5, reads GAGVSQSPSNKVTEKGKDVELRCDPISGHTALYWYRQSLGQGLEFLIYFQGNSAPDKSGLPSDRFSAERTGGSVSTLTIQRTQQEDSAVYLCASSPGGMETQYFGPGTRLLVL.

A remark on this clonotype: This may arise from a read error, as a much more abundant clone is one base away. The chain joins TRBV5-1 to TRBJ2-3; 7 bases match TRBD1. Germline V gives CDR1 SGHRS, CDR2 YFSETQ. The CDR3 runs to 15 residues. The CDR3 here is CASRSTGWATDAQYF. The CDR3 DNA follows: TGCGCCAGCAGATCGACAGGGTGGGCGACAGATGCGCAGTATTTT.

The genes are TRBV10-2 and TRBJ1-1, with TRBD1 matching 9 bases. Losses at the gene ends were 5 bases for V and 6 bases for J; bases not matched to a gene: 10. This CDR3 is 15 amino acids long. Looked up from germline, CDR1 is WSHSY and CDR2 is SAAADI. In nucleotides, the CDR3 is TGCGCCAGCAGTTTCCCAGGACAGGGGAAGGCTGAAGCTTTCTTT. This translates into CASSFPGQGKAEAFF.

This clonotype was detected many times. V and J are TRBV20-1 and TRBJ2-7; a weak D match, TRBD1 (5 bases). Germline V gene lookup returns CDR1 DFQATT and CDR2 SNEGSKA (reference sequence). The CDR3 contains 14 residues. V lost 5 bases and J 5 bases, leaving 19 bases between the germline ends. CDR3 sequence reads: CSAPHSQGSNEQYF. For the CDR3, the DNA is TGCAGTGCTCCCCACAGCCAGGGATCCAACGAGCAGTACTTC.

The V and J genes are TRBV5-4 and TRBJ2-3; 11 positions agree with TRBD1. CDR3 length: 15 residues. The germline gives CDR1 SGHNT, CDR2 YYREEE (reference sequence). V was clipped by 4 bases and J by 5 bases; unmatched bases: 6. The CDR3, as DNA: TGTGCCAGCAGCGCGGACAGGGGGCAAAGAGATACGCAGTATTTT. This translates into CASSADRGQRDTQYF.

Remarks on this clonotype: A much larger clone differs from this one at a single base, so this may be a read error. The CDR3 end shows no conserved phenylalanine or tryptophan, and so a read error is likely. The genes are TRBV6-5 and TRBJ1-2; D unclear. Germline CDR1 is MNHEY and CDR2 is SVGAGI. The CDR3 loop spans 11 amino acids. Deletions cut 6 bases from V and 2 bases from J, with 4 bases between. The CDR3 here is CASRNNYGYTS. The DNA of the CDR3 is TGTGCCAGCAGGAACAACTATGGCTACACCTCC.

This clonotype came up a few times. The V gene is TRBV28, the J gene TRBJ2-3; D is unclear. Germline lookup yields CDR1 MDHEN and CDR2 SYDVKM. This CDR3 is 13 amino acids long. The V gene lost 3 bases and the J gene lost 8 bases, with 12 bases spanning the gap. The CDR3 here is CASSFNSWGTQYF. In nucleotides, the CDR3 is TGTGCCAGCAGTTTCAACTCCTGGGGTACGCAGTATTTT.

The DNA for the CDR3 is TGTGCCAGCACCCCACAGGGTAACACCGGCTACACCTTC. Amino acid sequence: CASTPQGNTGYTF. The genes are TRBV7-9 and TRBJ1-2, with a possible D match to TRBD1 (6 bases). CDR1 SEHNR and CDR2 FQNEAQ come from the germline V gene (reference sequence). V was cut by 7 bases and J by 8 bases, with 17 bases left in between. The length of the CDR3 is 13 residues.

This clonotype was recorded at least ten times. The rearrangement links TRBV20-1 to TRBJ1-1; D ambiguous. V lost 2 bases to trimming and J lost 4 bases, with 5 bases between them. This CDR3 contains 11 residues. Germline V gene lookup returns CDR1 DFQATT and CDR2 SNEGSKA (reference sequence). The CDR3 DNA reads as TGCAGTGCTAGAAGCGGCACTGAAGCTTTCTTT. This encodes CSARSGTEAFF.

Turning to this clonotype: A much larger clone lies a single base off, so this may be a read error. The gene calls are TRBV5-1 and TRBJ2-5, with D possibly matching TRBD2 (5 bases). The CDR3 runs 15 residues. V was clipped by 2 bases and J by 5 bases, with 16 bases between them. Germline CDR1 is SGHRS and CDR2 is YFSETQ. The CDR3 nucleotides are TGCGCCAGCAGCTTCGGGGATTACGGGATGGAGACCCAGTACTTC. Translation gives CASSFGDYGMETQYF. Drawing the rest from reference TRBV5-1 and TRBJ2-5, the complete variable domain is KAGVTQTPRYLIKTRGQQVTLSCSPISGHRSVSWYQQTPGQGLQFLFEYFSETQRNKGNFPGRFSGRQFSNSRSEMNVSTLELGDSALYLCASSFGDYGMETQYFGPGTRLLVL.